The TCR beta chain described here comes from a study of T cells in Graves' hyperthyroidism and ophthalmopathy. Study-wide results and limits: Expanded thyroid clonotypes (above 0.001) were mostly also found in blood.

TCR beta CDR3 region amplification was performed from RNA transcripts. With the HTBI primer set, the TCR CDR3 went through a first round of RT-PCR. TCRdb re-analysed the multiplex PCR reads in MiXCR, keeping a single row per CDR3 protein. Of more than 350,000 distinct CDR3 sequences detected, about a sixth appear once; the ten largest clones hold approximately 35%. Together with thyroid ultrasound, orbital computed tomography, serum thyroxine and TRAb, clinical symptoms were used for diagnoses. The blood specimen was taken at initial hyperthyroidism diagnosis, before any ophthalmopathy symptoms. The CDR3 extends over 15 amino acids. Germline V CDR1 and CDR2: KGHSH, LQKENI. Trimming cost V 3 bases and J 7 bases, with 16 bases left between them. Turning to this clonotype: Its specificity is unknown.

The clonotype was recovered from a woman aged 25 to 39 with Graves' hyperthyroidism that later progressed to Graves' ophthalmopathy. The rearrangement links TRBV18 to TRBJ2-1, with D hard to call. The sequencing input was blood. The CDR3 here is CASSPFASARNEQFF. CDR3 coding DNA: TGTGCCAGCTCACCGTTCGCAAGTGCGCGGAATGAGCAGTTCTTC.